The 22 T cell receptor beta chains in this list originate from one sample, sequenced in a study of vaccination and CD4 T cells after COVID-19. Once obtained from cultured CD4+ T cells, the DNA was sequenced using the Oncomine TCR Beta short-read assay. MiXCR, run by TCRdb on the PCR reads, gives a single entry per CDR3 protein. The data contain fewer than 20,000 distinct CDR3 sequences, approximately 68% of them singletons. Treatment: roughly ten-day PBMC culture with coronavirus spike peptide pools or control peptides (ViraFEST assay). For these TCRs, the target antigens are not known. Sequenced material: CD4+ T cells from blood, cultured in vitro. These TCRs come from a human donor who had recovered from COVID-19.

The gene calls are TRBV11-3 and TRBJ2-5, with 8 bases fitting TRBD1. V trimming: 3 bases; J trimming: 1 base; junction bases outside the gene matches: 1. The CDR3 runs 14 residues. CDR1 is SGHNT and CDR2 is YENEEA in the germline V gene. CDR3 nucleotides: TGTGCCAGCAGCTTGCAGGGGGCCCAAGAGACCCAGTACTTC. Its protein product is CASSLQGAQETQYF.

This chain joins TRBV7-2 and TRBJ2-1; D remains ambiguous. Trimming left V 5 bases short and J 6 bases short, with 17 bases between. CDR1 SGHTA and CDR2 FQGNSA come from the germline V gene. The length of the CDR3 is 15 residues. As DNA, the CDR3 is TGTGCCAGCAGCCCCACGCTAAGGTCCACCAATGAGCAGTTCTTC. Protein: CASSPTLRSTNEQFF.

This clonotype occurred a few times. The chain's CDR3 is CASSGLADEQYF. The CDR3, as DNA: TGTGCCAGCAGCGGACTAGCGGACGAGCAGTACTTC. The chain couples TRBV7-2 to TRBJ2-7; 10 positions match TRBD2. V dropped 5 bases and J dropped 5; count of bases not matched to a gene: 0. Germline CDR1 SGHTA, CDR2 FQGNSA. The CDR3 loop spans 12 amino acids.

The DNA for the CDR3 is TGCAGTGCTAGAGATCGGGCGGCAGACTATGGCTACACCTTC. It codes for CSARDRAADYGYTF. The V call is TRBV20-1, the J call TRBJ1-2; D gene unclear. The CDR3 contains 14 residues. Trimming left V 0 bases short and J 3 bases short, with 11 bases between. CDR1 and CDR2 from the germline V gene are DFQATT and SNEGSKA (reference sequence).

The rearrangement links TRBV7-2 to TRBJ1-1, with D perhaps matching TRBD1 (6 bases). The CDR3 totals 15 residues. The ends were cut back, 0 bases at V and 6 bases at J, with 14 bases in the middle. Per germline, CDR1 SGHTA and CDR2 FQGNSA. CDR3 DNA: TGTGCCAGCAGCTTAGCGTGGGGGCGCGGAGCTGAAGCTTTCTTT. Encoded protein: CASSLAWGRGAEAFF.

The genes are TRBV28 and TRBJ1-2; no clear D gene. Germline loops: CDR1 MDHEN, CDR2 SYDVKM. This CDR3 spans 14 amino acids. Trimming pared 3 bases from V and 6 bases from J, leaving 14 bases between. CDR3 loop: CASSFQRDPHGYTF. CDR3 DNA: TGTGCCAGCAGTTTCCAACGGGATCCCCATGGCTACACCTTC.

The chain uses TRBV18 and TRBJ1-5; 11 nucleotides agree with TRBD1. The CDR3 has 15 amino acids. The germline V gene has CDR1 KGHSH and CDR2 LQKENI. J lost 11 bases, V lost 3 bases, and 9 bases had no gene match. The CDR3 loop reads CASSPEGTGGTAQHF. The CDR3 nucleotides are TGTGCCAGCTCACCGGAGGGGACAGGGGGAACAGCCCAGCATTTT.

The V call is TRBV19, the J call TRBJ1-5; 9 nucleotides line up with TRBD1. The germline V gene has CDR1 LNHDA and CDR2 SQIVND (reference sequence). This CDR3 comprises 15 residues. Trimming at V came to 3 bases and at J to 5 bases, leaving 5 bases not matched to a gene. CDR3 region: CASSIGTGRYQPQHF. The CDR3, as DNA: TGTGCCAGTAGTATTGGGACAGGGAGGTATCAGCCCCAGCATTTT.

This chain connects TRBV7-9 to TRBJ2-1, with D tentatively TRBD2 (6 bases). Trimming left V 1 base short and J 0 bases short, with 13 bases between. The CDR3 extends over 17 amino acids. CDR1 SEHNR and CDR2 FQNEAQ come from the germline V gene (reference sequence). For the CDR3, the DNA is TGTGCCAGCAGCTTAGTAGGGACTCGCAGCTCCTACAATGAGCAGTTCTTC. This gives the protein CASSLVGTRSSYNEQFF.

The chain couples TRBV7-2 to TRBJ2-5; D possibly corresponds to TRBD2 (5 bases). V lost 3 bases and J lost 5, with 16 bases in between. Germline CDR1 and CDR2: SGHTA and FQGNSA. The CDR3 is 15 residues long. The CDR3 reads CASSLSRGDGETQYF. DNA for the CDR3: TGTGCCAGCAGCTTGTCTCGGGGAGACGGGGAGACCCAGTACTTC.

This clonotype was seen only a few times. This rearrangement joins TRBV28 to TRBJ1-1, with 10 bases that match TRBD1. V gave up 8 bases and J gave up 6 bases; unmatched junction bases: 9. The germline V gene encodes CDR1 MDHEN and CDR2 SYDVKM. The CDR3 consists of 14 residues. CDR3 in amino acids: CASGQGVAMAEAFF. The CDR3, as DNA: TGTGCCAGCGGACAGGGGGTAGCGATGGCTGAAGCTTTCTTT.

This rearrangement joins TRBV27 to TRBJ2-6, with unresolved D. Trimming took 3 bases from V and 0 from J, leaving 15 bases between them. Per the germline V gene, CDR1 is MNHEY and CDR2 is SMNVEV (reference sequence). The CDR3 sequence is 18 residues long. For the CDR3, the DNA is TGTGCCAGCAGTTTTAGTAGACTCCTTAGCTCTGGGGCCAACGTCCTGACTTTC. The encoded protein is CASSFSRLLSSGANVLTF.

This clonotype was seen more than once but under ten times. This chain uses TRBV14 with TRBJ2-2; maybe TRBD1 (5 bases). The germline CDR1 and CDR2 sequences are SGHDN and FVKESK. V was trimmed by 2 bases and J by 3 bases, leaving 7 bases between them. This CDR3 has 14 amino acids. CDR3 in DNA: TGTGCCAGCAGCCAACAGGGTGACACCGGGGAGCTGTTTTTT. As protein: CASSQQGDTGELFF.

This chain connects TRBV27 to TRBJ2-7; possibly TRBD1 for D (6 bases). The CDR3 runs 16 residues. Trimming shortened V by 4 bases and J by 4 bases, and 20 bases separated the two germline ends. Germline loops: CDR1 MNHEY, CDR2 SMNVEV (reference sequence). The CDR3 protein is CASSSHLGGVSYEQYF. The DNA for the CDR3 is TGTGCCAGCAGTTCACACCTAGGGGGAGTCTCTTACGAGCAGTACTTC.

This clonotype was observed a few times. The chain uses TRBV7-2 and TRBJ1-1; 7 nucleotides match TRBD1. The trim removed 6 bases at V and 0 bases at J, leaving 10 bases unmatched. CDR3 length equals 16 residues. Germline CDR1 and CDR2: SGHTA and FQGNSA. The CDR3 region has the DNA TGTGCCAGCAGGCCGAACAGGGGAAGCCTGAACACTGAAGCTTTCTTT. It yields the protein CASRPNRGSLNTEAFF.

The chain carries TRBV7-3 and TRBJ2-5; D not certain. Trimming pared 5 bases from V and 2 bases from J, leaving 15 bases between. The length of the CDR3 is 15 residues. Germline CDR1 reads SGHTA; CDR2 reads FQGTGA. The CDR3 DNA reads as TGTGCCAGCAGCCCTGGACCGGCTCAACAAGAGACCCAGTACTTC. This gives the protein CASSPGPAQQETQYF.

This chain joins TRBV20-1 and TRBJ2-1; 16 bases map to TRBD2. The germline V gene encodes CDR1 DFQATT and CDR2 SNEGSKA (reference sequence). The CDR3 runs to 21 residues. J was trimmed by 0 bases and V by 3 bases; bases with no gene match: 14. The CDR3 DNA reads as TGCAGTGCTAGCAGAGGCCCCGGGACTAGCGGGAGGGAACGCTCCTACAATGAGCAGTTCTTC. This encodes CSASRGPGTSGRERSYNEQFF.

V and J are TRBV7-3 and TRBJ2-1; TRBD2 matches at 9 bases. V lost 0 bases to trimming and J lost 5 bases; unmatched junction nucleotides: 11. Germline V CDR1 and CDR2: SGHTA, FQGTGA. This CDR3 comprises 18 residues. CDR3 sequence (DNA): TGTGCCAGCAGCTTAACGGGGGTAGCGGGAGTAGGAGACAATGAGCAGTTCTTC. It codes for CASSLTGVAGVGDNEQFF.

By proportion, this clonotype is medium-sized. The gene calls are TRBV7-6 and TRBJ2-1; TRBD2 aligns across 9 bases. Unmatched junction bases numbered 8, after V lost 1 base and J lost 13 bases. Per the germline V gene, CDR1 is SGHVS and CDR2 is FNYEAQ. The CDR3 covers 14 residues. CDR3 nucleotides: TGTGCCAGCAGCTTAGGTCTAGCGGGGTATATTCAGTTCTTC. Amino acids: CASSLGLAGYIQFF.

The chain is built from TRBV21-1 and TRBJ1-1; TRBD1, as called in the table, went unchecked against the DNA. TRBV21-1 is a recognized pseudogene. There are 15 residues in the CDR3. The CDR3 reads CASSMLPHRGTEAFF. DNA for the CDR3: TGTGCCAGCAGCATGCTACCCCACAGGGGCACTGAAGCTTTCTTT.

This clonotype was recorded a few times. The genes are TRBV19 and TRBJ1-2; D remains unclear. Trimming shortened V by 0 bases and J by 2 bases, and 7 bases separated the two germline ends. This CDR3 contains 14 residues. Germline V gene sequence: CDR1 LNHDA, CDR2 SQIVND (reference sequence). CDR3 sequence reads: CASSIDSFNYGYTF. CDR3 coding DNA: TGTGCCAGTAGTATAGACAGTTTCAACTATGGCTACACCTTC.

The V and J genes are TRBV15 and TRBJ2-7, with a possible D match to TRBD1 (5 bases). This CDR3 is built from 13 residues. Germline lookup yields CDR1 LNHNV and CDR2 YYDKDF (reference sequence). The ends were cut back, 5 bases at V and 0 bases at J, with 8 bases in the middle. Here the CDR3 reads CATSLDISYEQYF. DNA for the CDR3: TGTGCCACCAGCCTGGACATCTCCTACGAGCAGTACTTC.